This entry is about one T cell receptor (beta chain). Its antigen is undetermined. These data originate in a study of OX40 agonist ivuxolimab in advanced cancers. In the study overall: Hepatocellular carcinoma, melanoma, renal cell or head and neck cancer affected the dose-escalation patients. It was permissible to have had prior anti-PD-1, anti-PD-L1 or anti-CTLA-4 therapy, and more than 30% had some. Whole-study findings and limits: Expanded peripheral T-cell antigen specificity went undetermined.

Clones were read by immunoSEQ multiplex PCR, and TCRdb kept only the in-frame ones, dropping some. The sample consists of 40,000 to 60,000 clones, about 75% of them appearing once. The CDR3 consists of 14 residues. The junction had 7 bases not matched to a gene; V was cut back by 6 bases and J by 5 bases. Germline V gene lookup returns CDR1 SNHLY and CDR2 FYNNEI. The chain links TRBV2 to TRBJ2-7, with 10 bases lining up with TRBD2. The receptor comes from an adult with an advanced solid tumor such as melanoma, head and neck, liver or kidney cancer. This sample comprised CD4+ or CD8+ T cells sorted from blood, obtained in a trial of the OX40 agonist ivuxolimab. CDR3 sequence (DNA): TGTGCCAGCAGGGAGGCTAGCGGGAGTGACGAGCAGTACTTC. Protein: CASREASGSDEQYF.